This T cell receptor beta chain was sequenced for a study of tumor-infiltrating lymphocytes in primary liver carcinoma. Study background: The study included patients who were men and women aged 30 to 69 years.

The study, taken as a whole, reports: Tumor specimens were characterized by a significantly higher top-250-clone fraction than blood (p = 0.039).

This clonotype is medium-sized within its sample. The antigen is unknown. CDR1 and CDR2 from the germline V gene are SGHAT and FQNNGV. The CDR3 is made up of 13 amino acids. Co-extraction of both nucleic acids (RNA and DNA) used roughly 18-34 mg of unsorted bulk tissue. A primer in the constant region served to generate TCR beta cDNA from approximately 500 ng of total RNA. It was through three nested multiplex PCR rounds of slightly modified ARM-PCR that TCR beta libraries arose. Use of TRBV1-TRBV30 forward primers with a C-beta reverse primer characterized the first two PCR rounds, which lasted nine to eleven cycles each. TCRdb re-called the multiplex PCR reads with MiXCR, one entry per CDR3 protein. The sample lists just under 95,000 distinct CDR3 sequences, roughly 70% occurring once.

The sequencing sample was made of tumor-adjacent normal liver tissue. The receptor was isolated from a man aged 40-55 years with primary liver carcinoma and hepatitis B virus infection. This chain connects TRBV11-2 to TRBJ2-1; 10 bases fit TRBD1. The CDR3 region is CASRDRGQNEQFF. The CDR3 DNA sequence: TGTGCGAGCCGGGACAGGGGCCAGAATGAGCAGTTCTTC.